These T cell receptor beta chains were read from a single sample in a study of T cells in Graves' hyperthyroidism and ophthalmopathy. In TCRdb, the multiplex PCR reads were re-called with MiXCR into one record per CDR3 protein. The sample has 250,000 to 400,000 distinct CDR3 sequences, 12% to 15% seen once. Sequenced input: blood. These receptors originate from a woman aged 40 to 50 with Graves' ophthalmopathy. CDR3s include the opening cysteine and the closing phenylalanine or tryptophan.

>17|TRBJ1-1|TRBV5-5
CASSFITGTGGNTEAFF
>15|TRBJ2-7|TRBV29-1
CSVEVRGIYSYEQYF
>13|TRBJ2-3|TRBV9
CASSPRGEDTQYF
>16|TRBJ2-1|TRBV19
CASRNYGTSNLDEQFF
>13|TRBJ1-1|TRBV5-1
CASSLGLDTEAFF
>15|TRBJ2-1|TRBV2
CASTLRTGIGDEQFF
>14|TRBJ2-7|TRBV2
CAGSGEQGVVEQYF
>14|TRBJ2-5|TRBV29-1
CSVESRQGRETQYF
>12|TRBJ1-2|TRBV6-1
CASRDEIYGYTF
>11|TRBJ1-6|TRBV7-9
CASSQGFTLHF
>15|TRBJ1-1|TRBV2
CASILGTGGRTEAFF
>16|TRBJ2-7|TRBV7-8
CASSLDRDGRSYEQYF
>15|TRBJ1-5|TRBV27
CASSPRDRGNQPQHF
>16|TRBJ2-7|TRBV27
CASSLRQARRVYEQYF
>14|TRBJ2-1|TRBV11-3
CASSPGNPYNEQFF
>14|TRBJ2-5|TRBV12-3/TRBV12-4
CASSYGLYQETQYF
>16|TRBJ2-3|TRBV27
CASSPLAGTSTDTQYF
>13|TRBJ1-4|TRBV6-2/TRBV6-3
CASSIARDEKLFF
>17|TRBJ1-5|TRBV28
CASSFPDGLAGNQPQHF
>15|TRBJ2-5|TRBV5-6
CASSLGLLGQETQYF
>13|TRBJ1-6|TRBV2
CASSSTRNSPLHF
>15|TRBJ1-2|TRBV2
CASSEISTVSYGYTF
>14|TRBJ2-5|TRBV6-6
CASSYSRGQETQYF
>15|TRBJ2-7|TRBV12-5
CASGLFVGGGYEQYF
>11|TRBJ2-7|TRBV5-1
CASRSEYEQYF
>12|TRBJ1-3|TRBV30
CAWATGGNTIYF
>13|TRBJ1-5|TRBV2
CASRGQGGQPQHF
>16|TRBJ2-3|TRBV7-9
CASSLSQSSGTDTQYF
>15|TRBJ2-7|TRBV19
CASSTTSGQGNEQYF
>14|TRBJ1-1|TRBV3-1
CASSQDGRGAEAFF
>14|TRBJ2-1|TRBV11-3
CASSWSTGLGEQFF
>14|TRBJ2-7|TRBV27
CASQGIGTGYEQYF
>15|TRBJ1-1|TRBV28
CASSIRTGGRTEAFF
>14|TRBJ2-3|TRBV10-2
CANTTREGADTQYF
>14|TRBJ1-1|TRBV29-1
CSVTGGGRVTEAFF
>12|TRBJ2-5|TRBV29-1
CSPRALGETQYF
>18|TRBJ1-6|TRBV27
CATSDPPRGYGKDSPLHF
>12|TRBJ2-1|TRBV24-1
CATKGVYNEQFF
>16|TRBJ2-1|TRBV20-1
CSASVYRGGFVDEQFF
>17|TRBJ2-1|TRBV20-1
CSARDRGGRYSYNEQFF
>14|TRBJ2-7|TRBV4-1
CASSQEQERYEQYF
>14|TRBJ2-5|TRBV7-2
CASSLRATQETQYF
>13|TRBJ1-1|TRBV7-2
CASSRDRHTEAFF
>17|TRBJ1-4|TRBV7-9
CASSSDIFGTGNEKLFF
>14|TRBJ2-7|TRBV11-3
CASSWGLGGNEQYF
>14|TRBJ2-7|TRBV2
CASSAGLGPYEQYF
>17|TRBJ2-4|TRBV27
CASSSSLGDFGKNIQYF
>12|TRBJ2-1|TRBV28
CASSLDRPEQFF
>17|TRBJ1-2|TRBV27
CASSLTPVNRESYGYTF
>15|TRBJ2-5|TRBV9
CASSVGMGAQETQYF
>14|TRBJ1-6|TRBV20-1
CSARSGRGDSPLHF
>15|TRBJ1-1|TRBV12-3/TRBV12-4
CASSLDRIGWTEAFF
>14|TRBJ2-7|TRBV9
CASTPTLGAYEQYF
>17|TRBJ2-1|TRBV10-3
CAIRTQSLAGVYNEQFF
>17|TRBJ2-5|TRBV14
CASSQDRGGGLQETQYF
>14|TRBJ1-2|TRBV28
CASSLTRTNYGYTF
>12|TRBJ2-3|TRBV15
CATGKGTDTQYF
>13|TRBJ1-4|TRBV7-2
CASSLGQGEKLFF
>11|TRBJ2-7|TRBV2
CASSTAYEQYF